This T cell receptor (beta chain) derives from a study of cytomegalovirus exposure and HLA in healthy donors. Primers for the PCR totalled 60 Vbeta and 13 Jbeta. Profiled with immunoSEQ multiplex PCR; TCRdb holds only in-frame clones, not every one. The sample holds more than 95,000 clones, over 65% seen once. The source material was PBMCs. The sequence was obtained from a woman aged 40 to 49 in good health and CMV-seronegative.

The CDR3 DNA reads as TGCGCCATCCTGACCTCGCGATGTAGCGGCGTGCAGCAGTACTTC. Protein sequence: CAILTSRCSGVQQYF. The rearrangement joins TRBV4-1 to TRBJ2-7, with D possibly matching TRBD2 (6 bases). The CDR3 runs 15 residues. Per the germline V gene, CDR1 is MGHRA and CDR2 is YSYEKL. V lost 10 bases and J lost 8, with 27 bases in between.